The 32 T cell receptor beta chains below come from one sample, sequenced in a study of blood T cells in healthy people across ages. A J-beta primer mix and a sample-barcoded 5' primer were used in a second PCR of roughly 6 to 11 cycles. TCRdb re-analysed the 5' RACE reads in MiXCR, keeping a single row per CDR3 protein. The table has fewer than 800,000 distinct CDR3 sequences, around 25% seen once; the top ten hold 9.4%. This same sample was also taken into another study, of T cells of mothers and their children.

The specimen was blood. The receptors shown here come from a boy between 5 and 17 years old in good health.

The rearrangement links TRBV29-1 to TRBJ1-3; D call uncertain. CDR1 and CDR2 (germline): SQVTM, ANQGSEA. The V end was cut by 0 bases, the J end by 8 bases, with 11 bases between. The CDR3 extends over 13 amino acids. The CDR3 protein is CSVEDGSGDTIYF. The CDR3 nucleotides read TGCAGCGTTGAAGATGGTTCAGGAGACACCATATATTTT.

CDR3 protein: CASSSPFDGSINEQFF. The CDR3 DNA is TGTGCCAGCAGTTCCCCCTTTGACGGGAGTATCAATGAGCAGTTCTTC. The rearrangement uses TRBV28 and TRBJ2-5; a possible D gene is TRBD2 (6 bases). The J call may be mistaken, given a closer DNA end match to TRBJ2-1. Germline CDR1 reads MDHEN; CDR2 reads SYDVKM. This CDR3 region has 16 residues.

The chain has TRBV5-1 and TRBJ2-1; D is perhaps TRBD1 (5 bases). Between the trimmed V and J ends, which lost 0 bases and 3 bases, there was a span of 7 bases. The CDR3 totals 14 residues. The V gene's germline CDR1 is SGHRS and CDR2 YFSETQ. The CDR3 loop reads CASSLGQIYNEQFF. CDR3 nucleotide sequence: TGCGCCAGCAGCTTGGGACAGATCTACAATGAGCAGTTCTTC.

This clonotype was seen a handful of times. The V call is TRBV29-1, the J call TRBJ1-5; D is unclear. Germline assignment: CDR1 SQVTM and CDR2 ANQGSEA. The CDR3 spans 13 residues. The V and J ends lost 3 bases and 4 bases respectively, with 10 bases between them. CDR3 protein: CSVEPGGNQPQHF. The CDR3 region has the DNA TGCAGCGTTGAGCCCGGCGGGAATCAGCCCCAGCATTTT.

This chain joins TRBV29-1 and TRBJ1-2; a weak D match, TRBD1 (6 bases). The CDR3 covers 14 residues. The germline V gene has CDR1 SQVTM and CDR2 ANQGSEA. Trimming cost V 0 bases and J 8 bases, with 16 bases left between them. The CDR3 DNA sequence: TGCAGCGTTGAAGATCCACAGGGTTTGAACGGCTACACCTTC. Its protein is CSVEDPQGLNGYTF.

For the CDR3, the DNA is TGTGCCAGTAGTATACGATCGCTTGGGAGCTCCTATAATTCACCCCTCCACTTT. Its protein product is CASSIRSLGSSYNSPLHF. The chain carries TRBV19 and TRBJ1-6; D call uncertain. The CDR3 runs 18 residues. The germline V gene encodes CDR1 LNHDA and CDR2 SQIVND (reference sequence). V was cut by 2 bases and J by 0 bases, with 14 bases left in between.

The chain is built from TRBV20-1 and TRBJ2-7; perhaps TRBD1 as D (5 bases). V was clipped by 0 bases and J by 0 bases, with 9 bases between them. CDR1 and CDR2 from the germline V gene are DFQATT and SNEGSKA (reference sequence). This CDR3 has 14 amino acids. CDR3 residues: CSAREDKSSYEQYF. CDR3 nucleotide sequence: TGCAGTGCTAGAGAGGACAAGAGCTCCTACGAGCAGTACTTC.

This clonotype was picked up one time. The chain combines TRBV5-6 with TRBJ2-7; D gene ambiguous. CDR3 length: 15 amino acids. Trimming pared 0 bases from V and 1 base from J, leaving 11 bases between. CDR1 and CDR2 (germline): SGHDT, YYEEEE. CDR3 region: CASSLASQASYEQYF. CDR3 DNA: TGTGCCAGCAGCTTGGCATCGCAGGCATCCTACGAGCAGTACTTC.

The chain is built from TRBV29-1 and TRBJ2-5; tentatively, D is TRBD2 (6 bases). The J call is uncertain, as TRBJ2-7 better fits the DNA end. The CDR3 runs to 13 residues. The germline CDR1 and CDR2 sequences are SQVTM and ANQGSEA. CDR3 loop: CSVVLGGNYEQYF. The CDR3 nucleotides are TGCAGCGTTGTCCTGGGGGGAAACTACGAGCAGTACTTC.

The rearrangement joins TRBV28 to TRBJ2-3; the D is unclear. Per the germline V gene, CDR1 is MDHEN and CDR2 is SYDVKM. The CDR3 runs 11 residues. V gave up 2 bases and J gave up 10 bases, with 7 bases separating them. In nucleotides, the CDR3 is TGTGCCAGCAGTTTAACGGACGCGCAGTATTTT. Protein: CASSLTDAQYF. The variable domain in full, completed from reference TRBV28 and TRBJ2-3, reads DVKVTQSSRYLVKRTGEKVFLECVQDMDHENMFWYRQDPGLGLRLIYFSYDVKMKEKGDIPEGYSVSREKKERFSLILESASTNQTSMYLCASSLTDAQYFGPGTRLTVL.

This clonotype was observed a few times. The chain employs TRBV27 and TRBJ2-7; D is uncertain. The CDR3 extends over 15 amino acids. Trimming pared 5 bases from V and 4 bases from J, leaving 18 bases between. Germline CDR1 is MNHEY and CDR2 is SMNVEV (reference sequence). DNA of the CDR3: TGTGCCAGCAGTACGGACGTGGGAAACCGTTACGAGCAGTACTTC. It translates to CASSTDVGNRYEQYF.

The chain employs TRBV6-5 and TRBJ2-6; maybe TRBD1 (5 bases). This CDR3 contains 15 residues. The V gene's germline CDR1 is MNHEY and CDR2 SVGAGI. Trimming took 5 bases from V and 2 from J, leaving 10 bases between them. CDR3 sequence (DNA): TGTGCCAGCAGTAGGGGTGTAACTGGGGCCAACGTCCTGACTTTC. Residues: CASSRGVTGANVLTF.

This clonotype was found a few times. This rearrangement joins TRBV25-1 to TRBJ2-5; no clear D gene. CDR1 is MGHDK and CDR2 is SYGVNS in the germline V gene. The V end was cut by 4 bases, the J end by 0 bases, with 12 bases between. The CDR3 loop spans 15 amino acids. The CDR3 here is CASSGVRQHQETQYF. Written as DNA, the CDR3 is TGTGCCAGCAGTGGAGTCAGGCAACACCAAGAGACCCAGTACTTC.

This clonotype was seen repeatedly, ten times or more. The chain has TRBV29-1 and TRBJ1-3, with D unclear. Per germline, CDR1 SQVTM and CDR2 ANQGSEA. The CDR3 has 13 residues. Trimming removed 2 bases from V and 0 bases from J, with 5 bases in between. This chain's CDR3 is CSVETDSGNTIYF. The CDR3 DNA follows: TGCAGCGTTGAAACCGACTCTGGAAACACCATATATTTT.

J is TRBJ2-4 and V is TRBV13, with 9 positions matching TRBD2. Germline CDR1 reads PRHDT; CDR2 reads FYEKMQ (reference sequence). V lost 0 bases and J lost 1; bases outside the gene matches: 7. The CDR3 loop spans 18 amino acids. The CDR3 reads CASSLGTTGLAAKNIQYF. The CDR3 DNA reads TGTGCCAGCAGCTTAGGAACAACGGGACTAGCTGCCAAAAACATTCAGTACTTC.

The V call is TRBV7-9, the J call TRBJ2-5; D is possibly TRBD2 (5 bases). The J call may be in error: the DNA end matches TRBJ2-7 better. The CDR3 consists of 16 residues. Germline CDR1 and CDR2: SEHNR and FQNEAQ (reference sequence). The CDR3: CASSQPRGVLAYEQYF. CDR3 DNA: TGTGCCAGCAGCCAACCTCGGGGAGTTTTAGCCTACGAGCAGTACTTC.

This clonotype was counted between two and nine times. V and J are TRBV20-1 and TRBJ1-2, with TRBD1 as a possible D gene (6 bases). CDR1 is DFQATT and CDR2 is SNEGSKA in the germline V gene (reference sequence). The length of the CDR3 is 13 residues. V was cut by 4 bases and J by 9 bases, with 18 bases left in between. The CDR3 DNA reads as TGCAGTGCTATACAACAGGGAGCTTTCAGCTACACCTTC. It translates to CSAIQQGAFSYTF.

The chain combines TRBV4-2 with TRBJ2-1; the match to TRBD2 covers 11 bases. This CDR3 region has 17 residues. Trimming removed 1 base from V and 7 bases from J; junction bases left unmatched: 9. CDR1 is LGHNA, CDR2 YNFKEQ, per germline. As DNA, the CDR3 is TGTGCCAGCAGCCAAGTCGGGGGTAGCGGGGGGGCAAATGAGCAGTTCTTC. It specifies CASSQVGGSGGANEQFF.

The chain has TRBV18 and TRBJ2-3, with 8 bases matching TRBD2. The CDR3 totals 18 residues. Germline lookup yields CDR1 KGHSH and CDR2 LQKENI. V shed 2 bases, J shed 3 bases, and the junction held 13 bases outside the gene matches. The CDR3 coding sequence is TGTGCCAGCTCACCAGGAAGTTTTTGGCGGGAGGAGACAGATACGCAGTATTTT. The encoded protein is CASSPGSFWREETDTQYF.

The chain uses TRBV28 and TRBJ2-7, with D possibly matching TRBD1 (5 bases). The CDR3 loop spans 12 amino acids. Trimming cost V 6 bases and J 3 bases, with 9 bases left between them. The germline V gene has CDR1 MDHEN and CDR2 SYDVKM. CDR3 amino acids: CASRHGHYEQYF. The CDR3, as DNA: TGTGCCAGCAGACACGGACACTACGAGCAGTACTTC.

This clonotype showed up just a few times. CDR3 DNA sequence: TGTGCCAGCAGTGAAGGGTCTAGCGGGATGGCATCAGATACGCAGTATTTT. Its translation: CASSEGSSGMASDTQYF. The chain links TRBV6-1 to TRBJ2-3, with TRBD2 identical over 9 bases. Losses at the gene ends were 1 base for V and 4 bases for J; bases not matched to a gene: 9. Germline V gives CDR1 MNHNS, CDR2 SASEGT. The CDR3 is 17 residues long.

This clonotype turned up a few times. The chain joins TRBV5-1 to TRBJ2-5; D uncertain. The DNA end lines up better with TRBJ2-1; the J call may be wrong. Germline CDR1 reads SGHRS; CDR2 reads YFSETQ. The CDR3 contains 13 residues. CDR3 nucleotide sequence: TGCGCCAGCAGCTCTCGTCCGGACAATGAGCAGTTCTTC. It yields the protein CASSSRPDNEQFF.

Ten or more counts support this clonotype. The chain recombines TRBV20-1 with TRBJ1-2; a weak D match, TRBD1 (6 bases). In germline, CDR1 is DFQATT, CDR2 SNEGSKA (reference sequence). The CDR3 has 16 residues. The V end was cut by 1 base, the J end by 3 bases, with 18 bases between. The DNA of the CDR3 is TGCAGTGCTAGAGCCCACGACGACAGGTTGGACTATGGCTACACCTTC. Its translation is CSARAHDDRLDYGYTF.

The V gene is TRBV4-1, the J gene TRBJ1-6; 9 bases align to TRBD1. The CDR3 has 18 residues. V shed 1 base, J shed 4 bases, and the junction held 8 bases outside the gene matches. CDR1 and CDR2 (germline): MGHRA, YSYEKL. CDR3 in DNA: TGCGCCAGCAGCCAAGTGCCGGCCGGGACAGGGTATAATTCACCCCTCCACTTT. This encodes CASSQVPAGTGYNSPLHF.

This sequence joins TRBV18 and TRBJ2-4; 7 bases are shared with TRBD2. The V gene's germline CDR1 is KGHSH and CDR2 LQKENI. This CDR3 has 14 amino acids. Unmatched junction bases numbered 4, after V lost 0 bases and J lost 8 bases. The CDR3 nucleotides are TGTGCCAGCTCACCACCGTTAGGGAGGGACATTCAGTACTTC. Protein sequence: CASSPPLGRDIQYF. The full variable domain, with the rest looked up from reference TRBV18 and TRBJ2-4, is NAGVMQNPRHLVRRRGQEARLRCSPMKGHSHVYWYRQLPEEGLKFMVYLQKENIIDESGMPKERFSAEFPKEGPSILRIQQVVRGDSAAYFCASSPPLGRDIQYFGAGTRLSVL.

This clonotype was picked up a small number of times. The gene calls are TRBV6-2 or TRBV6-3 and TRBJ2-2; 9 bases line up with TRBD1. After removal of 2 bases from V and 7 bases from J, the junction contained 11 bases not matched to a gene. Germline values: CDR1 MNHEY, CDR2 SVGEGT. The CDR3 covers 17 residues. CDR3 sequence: CASSYLSTGTGYGELFF. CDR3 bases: TGTGCCAGCAGTTACCTTAGTACCGGGACAGGGTACGGGGAGCTGTTTTTT.

The CDR3 protein is CASSWTSGSAGGLTGELFF. CDR3 bases: TGTGCCAGCAGTTGGACTAGCGGGAGTGCGGGGGGTTTAACCGGGGAGCTGTTTTTT. The chain links TRBV7-2 to TRBJ2-2; 13 bases agree with TRBD2. Per germline, CDR1 SGHTA and CDR2 FQGNSA. This CDR3 comprises 19 residues. V trimming: 6 bases; J trimming: 5 bases; junction bases outside the gene matches: 15.

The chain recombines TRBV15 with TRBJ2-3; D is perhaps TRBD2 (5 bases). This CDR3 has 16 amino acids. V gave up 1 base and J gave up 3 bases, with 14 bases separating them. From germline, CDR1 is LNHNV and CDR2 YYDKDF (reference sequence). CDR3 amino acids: CATSRAPTGGTDTQYF. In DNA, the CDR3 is TGTGCCACCAGCAGAGCCCCTACGGGCGGGACAGATACGCAGTATTTT. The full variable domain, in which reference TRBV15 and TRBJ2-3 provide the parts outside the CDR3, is DAMVIQNPRYQVTQFGKPVTLSCSQTLNHNVMYWYQQKSSQAPKLLFHYYDKDFNNEADTPDNFQSRRPNTSFCFLDIRSPGLGDTAMYLCATSRAPTGGTDTQYFGPGTRLTVL.

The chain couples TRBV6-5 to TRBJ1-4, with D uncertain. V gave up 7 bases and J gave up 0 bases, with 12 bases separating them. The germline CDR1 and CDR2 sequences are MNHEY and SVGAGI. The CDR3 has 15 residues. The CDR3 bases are TGTGCCAGCAAACAAACTACGGCAACTAATGAAAAACTGTTTTTT. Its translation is CASKQTTATNEKLFF.

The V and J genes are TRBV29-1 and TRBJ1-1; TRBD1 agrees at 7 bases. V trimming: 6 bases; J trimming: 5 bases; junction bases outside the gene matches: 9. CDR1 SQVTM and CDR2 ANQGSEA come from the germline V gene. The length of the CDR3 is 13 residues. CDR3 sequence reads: CSVETGAGTEAFF. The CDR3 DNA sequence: TGCAGCGTGGAAACAGGGGCGGGGACTGAAGCTTTCTTT.

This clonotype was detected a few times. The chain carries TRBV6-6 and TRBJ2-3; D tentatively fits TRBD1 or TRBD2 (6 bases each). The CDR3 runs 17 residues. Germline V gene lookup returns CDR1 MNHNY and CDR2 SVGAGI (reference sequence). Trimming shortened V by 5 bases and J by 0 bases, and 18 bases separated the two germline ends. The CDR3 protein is CASSPLGTGASTDTQYF. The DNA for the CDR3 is TGTGCCAGCAGTCCCCTGGGGACGGGGGCTAGCACAGATACGCAGTATTTT.

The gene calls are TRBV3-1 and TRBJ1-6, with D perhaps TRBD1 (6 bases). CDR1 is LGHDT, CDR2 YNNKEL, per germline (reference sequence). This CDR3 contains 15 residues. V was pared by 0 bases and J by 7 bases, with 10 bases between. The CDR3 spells CASSQDGDTNSPLHF. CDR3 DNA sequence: TGTGCCAGCAGCCAAGATGGGGACACCAATTCACCCCTCCACTTT.